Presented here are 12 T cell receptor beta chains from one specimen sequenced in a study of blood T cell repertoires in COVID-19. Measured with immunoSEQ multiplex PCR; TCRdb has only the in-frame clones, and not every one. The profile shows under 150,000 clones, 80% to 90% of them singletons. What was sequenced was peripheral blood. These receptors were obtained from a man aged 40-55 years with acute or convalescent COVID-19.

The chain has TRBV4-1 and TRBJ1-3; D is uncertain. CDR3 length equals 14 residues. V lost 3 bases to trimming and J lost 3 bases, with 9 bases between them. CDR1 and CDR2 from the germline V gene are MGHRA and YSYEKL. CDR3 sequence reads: CASSQAGGGNTIYF. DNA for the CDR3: TGCGCCAGCAGCCAGGCAGGAGGTGGAAACACCATATATTTT.

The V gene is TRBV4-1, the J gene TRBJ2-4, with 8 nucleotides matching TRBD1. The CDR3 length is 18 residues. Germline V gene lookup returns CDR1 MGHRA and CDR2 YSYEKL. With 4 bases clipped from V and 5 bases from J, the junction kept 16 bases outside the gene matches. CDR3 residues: CASSRQVQGVSGENIQYF. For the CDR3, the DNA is TGCGCCAGCAGCCGACAAGTACAGGGGGTGAGTGGTGAAAACATTCAGTACTTC.

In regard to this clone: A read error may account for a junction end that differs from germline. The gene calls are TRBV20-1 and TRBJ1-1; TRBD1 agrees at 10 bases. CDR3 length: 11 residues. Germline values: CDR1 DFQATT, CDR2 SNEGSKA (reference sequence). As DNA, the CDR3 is TGCAGTGCAAGGGACAGGGGCTTGCGGATCTTT. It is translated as CSARDRGLRIF.

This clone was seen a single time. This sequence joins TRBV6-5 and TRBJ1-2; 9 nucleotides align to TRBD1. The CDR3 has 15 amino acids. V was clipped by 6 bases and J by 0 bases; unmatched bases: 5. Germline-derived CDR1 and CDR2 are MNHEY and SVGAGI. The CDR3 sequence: CASSMGQGANYGYTF. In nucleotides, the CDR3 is TGTGCCAGCAGCATGGGACAGGGAGCTAACTATGGCTACACCTTC.

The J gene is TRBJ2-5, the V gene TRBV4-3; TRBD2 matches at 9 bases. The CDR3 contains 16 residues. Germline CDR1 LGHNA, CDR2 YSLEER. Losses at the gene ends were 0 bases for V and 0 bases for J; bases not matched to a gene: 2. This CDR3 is CASSQDAGGNQETQYF. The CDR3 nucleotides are TGCGCCAGCAGCCAAGATGCGGGGGGGAACCAAGAGACCCAGTACTTC.

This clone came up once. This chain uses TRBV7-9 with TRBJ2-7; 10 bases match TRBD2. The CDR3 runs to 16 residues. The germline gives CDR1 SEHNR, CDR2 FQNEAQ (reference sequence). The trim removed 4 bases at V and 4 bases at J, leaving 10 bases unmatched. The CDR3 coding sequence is TGTGCCAGCAGCTGGAAGGAGCGGGGGGGCCCGTACGAGCAGTACTTC. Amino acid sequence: CASSWKERGGPYEQYF.

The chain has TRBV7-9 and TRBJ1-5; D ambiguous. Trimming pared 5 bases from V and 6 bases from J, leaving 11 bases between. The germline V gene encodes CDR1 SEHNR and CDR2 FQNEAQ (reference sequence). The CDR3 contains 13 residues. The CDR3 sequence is CASSREEGQPQHF. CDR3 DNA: TGTGCCAGCAGCCGGGAGGAGGGTCAGCCCCAGCATTTT.

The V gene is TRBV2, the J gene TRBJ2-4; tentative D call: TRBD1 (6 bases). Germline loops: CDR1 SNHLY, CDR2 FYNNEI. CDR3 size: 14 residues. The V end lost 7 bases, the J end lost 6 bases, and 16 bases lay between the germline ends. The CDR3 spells CASTAGTTLNIQYF. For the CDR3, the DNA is TGTGCCAGCACGGCCGGGACAACCCTAAACATTCAGTACTTC.

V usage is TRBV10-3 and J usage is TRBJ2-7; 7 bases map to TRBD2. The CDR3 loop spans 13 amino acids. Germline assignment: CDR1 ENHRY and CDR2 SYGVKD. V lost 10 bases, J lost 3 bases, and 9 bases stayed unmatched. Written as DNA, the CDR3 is TGTGCCACCAGACTCCCTAGCGGCTACGAGCAGTACTTC. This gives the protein CATRLPSGYEQYF.

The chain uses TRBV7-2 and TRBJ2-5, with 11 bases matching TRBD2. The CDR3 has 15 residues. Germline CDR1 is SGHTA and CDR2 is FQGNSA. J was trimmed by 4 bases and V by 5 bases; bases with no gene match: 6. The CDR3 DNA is TGTGCCAGCAGCCTTAGTAGCGGGGGGGCAGAGACCCAGTACTTC. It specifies CASSLSSGGAETQYF.

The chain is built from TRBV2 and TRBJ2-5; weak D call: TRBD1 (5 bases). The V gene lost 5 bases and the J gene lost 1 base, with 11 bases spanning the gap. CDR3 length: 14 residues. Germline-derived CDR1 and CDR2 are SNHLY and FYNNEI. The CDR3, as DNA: TGTGCCAGCAGTAATTACAGGTCCCAAGAGACCCAGTACTTC. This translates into CASSNYRSQETQYF.

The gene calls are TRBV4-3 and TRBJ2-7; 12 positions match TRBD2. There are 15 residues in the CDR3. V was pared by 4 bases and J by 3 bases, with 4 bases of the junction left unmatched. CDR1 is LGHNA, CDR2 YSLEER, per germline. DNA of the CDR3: TGCGCCAGCAGCCCCGGACTAGCGGGGAACTACGAGCAGTACTTC. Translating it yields CASSPGLAGNYEQYF.